The 9 T cell receptor beta chains below were found in one sample sequenced in a study of T cell clones after liver transplantation. Sequenced by immunoSEQ multiplex PCR; TCRdb stores in-frame clones only, minus some. The profile shows approximately 71,000 clones, about 91% of them singletons. The sample here was CD4+ T cells from blood, taken 25 months after liver transplant. Receptors originate from a human patient who received a liver transplant. Some T cells may trace back to the graft donor.

This clone was seen only once. The CDR3 region has the DNA TGTGCTAGTGGCACCGGACTCTCCGGGGGTTGGGATGAGCAGTTCTTC. It encodes CASGTGLSGGWDEQFF. The chain has TRBV12-5 and TRBJ2-1, with a possible D match to TRBD2 (6 bases). Germline V gene sequence: CDR1 LGHNT, CDR2 FRNRAP. V lost 6 bases and J 8 bases, leaving 23 bases between the germline ends. The CDR3 has 16 residues. The whole variable domain, filled in from reference TRBV12-5 and TRBJ2-1, reads DARVTQTPRHKVTEMGQEVTMRCQPILGHNTVFWYRQTMMQGLELLAYFRNRAPLDDSGMPKDRFSAEMPDATLATLKIQPSEPRDSAVYFCASGTGLSGGWDEQFFGPGTRLTVL.

This chain joins TRBV2 and TRBJ2-7; D unresolved. Germline V gene lookup returns CDR1 SNHLY and CDR2 FYNNEI. The CDR3 runs to 11 residues. V lost 2 bases, J lost 5 bases, and 4 bases lay in between. CDR3 sequence reads: CASSEYHEQYF. The DNA for the CDR3 is TGTGCCAGCAGTGAATATCACGAGCAGTACTTC.

The gene calls are TRBV11-3 and TRBJ2-6; D gene uncertain. Germline CDR1 reads SGHNT; CDR2 reads YENEEA. The V gene lost 1 base and the J gene lost 2 bases, with 6 bases spanning the gap. The CDR3 consists of 15 residues. In DNA form, the CDR3 reads TGTGCCAGCAGCTTAGGTAATACTGGGGCCAACGTCCTGACTTTC. Protein sequence: CASSLGNTGANVLTF.

The rearrangement joins TRBV27 to TRBJ2-4; D remains ambiguous. Germline loops: CDR1 MNHEY, CDR2 SMNVEV (reference sequence). This CDR3 contains 16 residues. Between the trimmed V and J ends, which lost 7 bases and 6 bases, there was a span of 22 bases. CDR3 sequence: CASTESEIGDGNIQYF. DNA of the CDR3: TGTGCCAGCACCGAAAGCGAGATCGGTGATGGAAACATTCAGTACTTC.

The chain has TRBV4-1 and TRBJ2-1; D is unresolved. Germline CDR1 MGHRA, CDR2 YSYEKL. The CDR3 has 14 residues. V was trimmed by 6 bases and J by 4 bases, leaving 13 bases between them. The CDR3, as DNA: TGCGCCAGCAGTTCCGGGCCAGTATACAATGAGCAGTTCTTC. Amino acids: CASSSGPVYNEQFF.

J is TRBJ1-2 and V is TRBV6-5, with a possible D match to TRBD1 (5 bases). The CDR3 is made up of 13 amino acids. Per germline, CDR1 MNHEY and CDR2 SVGAGI. V was cut by 2 bases and J by 7 bases, with 11 bases left in between. This CDR3 reads CASSYQGLGGYTF. DNA for the CDR3: TGTGCCAGCAGTTACCAGGGCCTTGGTGGCTACACCTTC.

The gene calls are TRBV29-1 and TRBJ2-7; TRBD1 matches 10 bases. The CDR3 is 13 amino acids. From germline, CDR1 is SQVTM and CDR2 ANQGSEA. Germline trimming cut 7 bases from V and 7 bases from J; bases unmatched to any gene: 10. The CDR3 bases are TGCAGCGCTACCGGGACAGGGGTTAGTGAGCAGTACTTC. Its protein is CSATGTGVSEQYF.

The chain uses TRBV11-3 and TRBJ2-5; possible D gene TRBD2, 6 bases. Between the trimmed V and J ends, which lost 4 bases and 5 bases, there was a span of 20 bases. Germline V gives CDR1 SGHNT, CDR2 YENEEA. This CDR3 comprises 16 residues. The CDR3 sequence: CASSWTLGGGEETQYF. CDR3 bases: TGTGCCAGCAGCTGGACCTTGGGGGGAGGTGAGGAGACCCAGTACTTC.

The chain has TRBV6-5 and TRBJ2-1, with 9 bases fitting TRBD2. The CDR3 has 15 amino acids. The V and J ends lost 2 bases and 5 bases, in that order; junction bases with no gene match: 4. Germline CDR1 reads MNHEY; CDR2 reads SVGAGI. Here the CDR3 reads CASSYLAGGNNEQFF. The CDR3, as DNA: TGTGCCAGCAGTTACCTCGCGGGGGGGAACAATGAGCAGTTCTTC.